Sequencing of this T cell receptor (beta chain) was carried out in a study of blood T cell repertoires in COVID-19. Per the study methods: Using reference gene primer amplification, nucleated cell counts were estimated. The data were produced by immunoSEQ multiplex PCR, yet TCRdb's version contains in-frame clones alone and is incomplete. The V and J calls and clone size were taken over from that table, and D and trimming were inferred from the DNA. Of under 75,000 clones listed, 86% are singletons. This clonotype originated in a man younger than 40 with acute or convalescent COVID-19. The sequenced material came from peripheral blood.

The CDR3 reads CASSQRWDSSSWVGGYTF. The CDR3 DNA reads as TGTGCCAGCAGCCAAAGATGGGACAGCTCCTCATGGGTGGGAGGCTACACCTTC. This sequence joins TRBV3-1 (or the pseudogene TRBV3-2) and TRBJ1-2; 7 bases match TRBD1. V lost 2 bases, J lost 8 bases, and 20 bases stayed unmatched. Germline V gives CDR1 LGHDT, CDR2 YNNKEL (reference sequence). The CDR3 totals 18 residues.